This T cell receptor beta chain was documented in a study of type 1 regulatory T cells (dated by TCRdb to the early 2020s). About the investigation overall: An in vitro protocol by which a Tr1-enriched, alloantigen-specific CD4 T cell product named T-allo10 was generated was characterized in the study. T-allo10 was under clinical evaluation in patients with hematological malignancies receiving allogeneic hematopoietic stem cell transplantation. Results the study describes overall, beyond this receptor: Compared with non-Tr1 cells, Tr1 cells had a narrower TCR repertoire, and the study took this difference to reflect clonal expansion driven by alloantigen.

To note about this clonotype: The clone's antigen remains unknown. Base quality data are lacking; no much larger clone is found one base away.

The reads were generated on an Illumina MiSeq. The raw public data were reprocessed by TCRdb itself: fastp quality trimming at Q25, MiXCR clonotype calling, in-frame beta chains only. Every entry covers one CDR3 protein and lists the most common genes and DNA from its rows. The sample profile shows roughly 65,000 distinct CDR3 sequences; about 50% of them were found once. Approximately 2.3% of the sample belongs to the ten largest clones. Sequenced sample: cultured non-Tr1 T cells, either the whole culture or a sorted T cell fraction (not recorded which). The cell subset or site label, as the study defines it: non-Tr1 population from the T-allo10 product. This receptor was obtained from a human donor in good health.

The CDR3 reads as follows: CASSPSTGGNTEAFF. The sequence in DNA is TGTGCCAGCTCACCCTCCACAGGAGGGAACACTGAAGCTTTCTTT. Recombination linked TRBV18 to TRBJ1-1, with TRBD1 tentatively as D gene (5 bases match). Inclusive of the bounding cysteine and phenylalanine, the CDR3 is 15 residues long. Of all the DNA, just the CDR3 is kept, 45 bases in frame from base 1. According to the germline V gene, CDR1 reads KGHSH and CDR2 reads LQKENI. Cut back by 3 bases and 1 base, the V and J ends lie 12 bases apart.